A selection of T cell receptor beta chains follows, all from one sample in a study of blood T cells in healthy people across ages. TCRdb itself ran the 5' RACE reads through MiXCR, one entry per CDR3 protein. The sample lists around 1.7 million distinct CDR3 sequences, about 30% seen once, with less than 9.5% in the top ten. Sequencing was carried out using blood. These receptors were collected from a woman in her 30s in good health. The CDR3 runs from the conserved cysteine through the conserved F or W. The order of the fields is V gene, CDR3 protein.

v_gene: TRBV12-3/TRBV12-4; CDR3aa: CASSFREDNEQFF
v_gene: TRBV6-6; CDR3aa: CASSYGDKSQYF
v_gene: TRBV5-1; CDR3aa: CASSPTPGPASPLHF
v_gene: TRBV28; CDR3aa: CASSQTRGHGETQYF
v_gene: TRBV7-9; CDR3aa: CASRKGTSKETQYF
v_gene: TRBV20-1; CDR3aa: CSARDRGVPYEQYF
v_gene: TRBV6-5; CDR3aa: CASSYNRVDGYTF
v_gene: TRBV6-1; CDR3aa: CASSERAEYF
v_gene: TRBV7-8; CDR3aa: CASSLGQQIYEQYF
v_gene: TRBV9; CDR3aa: CASSVDGTEAFF
v_gene: TRBV7-2; CDR3aa: CASSLGETEAYEQYF
v_gene: TRBV6-5; CDR3aa: CASSYSQPRTSYGHTF
v_gene: TRBV6-6; CDR3aa: CASSFQGGASGSEQYF
v_gene: TRBV5-6; CDR3aa: CASSLGGQYRASYEQYF
v_gene: TRBV5-1; CDR3aa: CASSLNPYGQYF